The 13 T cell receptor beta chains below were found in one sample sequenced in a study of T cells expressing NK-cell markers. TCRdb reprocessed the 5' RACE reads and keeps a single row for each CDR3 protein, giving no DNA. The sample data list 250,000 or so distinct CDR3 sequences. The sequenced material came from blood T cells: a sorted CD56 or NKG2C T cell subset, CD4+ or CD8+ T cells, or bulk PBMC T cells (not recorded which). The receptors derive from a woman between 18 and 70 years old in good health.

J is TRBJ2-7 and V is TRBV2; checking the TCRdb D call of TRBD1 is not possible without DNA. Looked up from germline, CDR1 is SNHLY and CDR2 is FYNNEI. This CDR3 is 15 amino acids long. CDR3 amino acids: CASSDFQGHSYEQYF.

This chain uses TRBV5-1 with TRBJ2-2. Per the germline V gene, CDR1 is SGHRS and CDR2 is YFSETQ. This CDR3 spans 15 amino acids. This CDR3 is CASGFGSYRPGELFF.

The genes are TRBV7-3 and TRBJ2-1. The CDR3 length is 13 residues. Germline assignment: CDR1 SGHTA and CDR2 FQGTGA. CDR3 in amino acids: CASQKNSYNEQFF.

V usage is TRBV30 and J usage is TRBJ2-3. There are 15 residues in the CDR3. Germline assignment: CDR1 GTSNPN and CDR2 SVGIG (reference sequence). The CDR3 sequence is CAWTALGLSTDTQYF.

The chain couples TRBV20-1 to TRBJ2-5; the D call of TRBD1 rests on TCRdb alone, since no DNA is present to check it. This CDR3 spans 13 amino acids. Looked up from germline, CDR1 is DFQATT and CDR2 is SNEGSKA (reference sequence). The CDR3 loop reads CSAPGQAQETQYF.

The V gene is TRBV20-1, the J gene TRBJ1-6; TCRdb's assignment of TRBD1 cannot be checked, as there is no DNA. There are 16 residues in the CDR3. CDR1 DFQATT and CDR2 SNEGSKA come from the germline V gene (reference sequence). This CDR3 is CSARDGDGGSYSPLHF.

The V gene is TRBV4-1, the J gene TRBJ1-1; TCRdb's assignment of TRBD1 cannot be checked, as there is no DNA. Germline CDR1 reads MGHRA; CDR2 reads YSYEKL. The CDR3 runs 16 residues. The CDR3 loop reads CASSPSPGWENTEAFF.

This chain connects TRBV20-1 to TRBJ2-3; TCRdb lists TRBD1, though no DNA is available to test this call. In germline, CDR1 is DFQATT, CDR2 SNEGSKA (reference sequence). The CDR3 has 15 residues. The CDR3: CSARPTVGPPHTQYF.

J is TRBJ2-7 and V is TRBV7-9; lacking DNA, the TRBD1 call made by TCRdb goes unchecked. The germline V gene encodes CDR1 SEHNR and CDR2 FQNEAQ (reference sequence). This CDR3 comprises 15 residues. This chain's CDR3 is CASRPKPRIGNEQYF.

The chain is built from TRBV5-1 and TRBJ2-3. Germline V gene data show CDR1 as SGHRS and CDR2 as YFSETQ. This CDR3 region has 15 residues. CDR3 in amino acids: CASSLGPLSTDTQYF.

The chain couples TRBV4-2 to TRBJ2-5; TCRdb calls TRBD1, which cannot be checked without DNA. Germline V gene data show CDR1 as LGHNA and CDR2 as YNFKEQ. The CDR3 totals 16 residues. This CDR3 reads CASSQDSQGARETQYF.

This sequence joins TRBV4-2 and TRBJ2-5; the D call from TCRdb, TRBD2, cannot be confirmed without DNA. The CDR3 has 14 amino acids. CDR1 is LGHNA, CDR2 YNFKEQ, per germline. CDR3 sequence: CASSHLTSGETQYF.

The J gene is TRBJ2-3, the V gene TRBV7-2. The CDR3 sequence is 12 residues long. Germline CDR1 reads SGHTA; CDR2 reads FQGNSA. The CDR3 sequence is CASSFRTDTQYF. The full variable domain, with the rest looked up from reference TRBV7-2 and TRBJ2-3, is GAGVSQSPSNKVTEKGKDVELRCDPISGHTALYWYRQSLGQGLEFLIYFQGNSAPDKSGLPSDRFSAERTGGSVSTLTIQRTQQEDSAVYLCASSFRTDTQYFGPGTRLTVL.